This T cell receptor (beta chain) was profiled in a study of neurological immune-mediated disorders. The table lists this clonotype with many counts. Its cognate antigen is unknown. Trimming left V 2 bases short and J 7 bases short, with 8 bases between. This CDR3 is built from 13 residues. CDR1 is SGHTA and CDR2 is FQGNSA in the germline V gene. The cDNA was generated through 5'RACE incorporating 10-nucleotide random UMIs. Via MiXCR, TCRdb re-called the 5' RACE reads, giving one row per CDR3 protein. Among approximately 30,000 distinct CDR3 sequences listed, about 13% were seen once. Indicated time point: longitudinal time-point 2. The unsorted libraries originated from 2 million PBMCs that had been stored at -80 C. Findings and caveats of the study: Because no CDR3 amino acid sequences were shared across subjects by expanded clones, private repertoires were suggested in all groups.

The TCR comes from a woman aged 40 to 49 in good health. J is TRBJ1-4 and V is TRBV7-2; D remains ambiguous. Sequencing was done on a sample of PBMCs. The CDR3 loop is CASSLQRREKLFF. The CDR3 nucleotides read TGTGCCAGCAGCTTACAAAGGCGTGAAAAACTGTTTTTT.